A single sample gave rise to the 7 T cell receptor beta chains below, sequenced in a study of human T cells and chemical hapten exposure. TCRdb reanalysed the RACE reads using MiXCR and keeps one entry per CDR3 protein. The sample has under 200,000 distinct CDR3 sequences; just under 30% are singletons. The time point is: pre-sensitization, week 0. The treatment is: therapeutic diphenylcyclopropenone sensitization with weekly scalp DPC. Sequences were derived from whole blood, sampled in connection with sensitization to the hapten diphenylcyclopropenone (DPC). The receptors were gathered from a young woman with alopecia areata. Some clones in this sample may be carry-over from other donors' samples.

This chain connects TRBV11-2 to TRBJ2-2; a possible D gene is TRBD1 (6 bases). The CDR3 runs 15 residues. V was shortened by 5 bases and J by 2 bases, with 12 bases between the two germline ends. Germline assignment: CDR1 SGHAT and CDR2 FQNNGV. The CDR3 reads CASSPDRRNTGELFF. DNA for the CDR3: TGTGCCAGCAGCCCCGACAGGAGAAACACCGGGGAGCTGTTTTTT.

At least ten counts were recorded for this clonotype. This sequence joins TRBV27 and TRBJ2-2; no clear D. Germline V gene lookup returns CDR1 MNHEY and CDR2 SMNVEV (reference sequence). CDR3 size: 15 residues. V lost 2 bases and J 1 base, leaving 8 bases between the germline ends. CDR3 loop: CASSLRVGNTGELFF. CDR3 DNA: TGTGCCAGCAGTTTAAGGGTGGGGAACACCGGGGAGCTGTTTTTT.

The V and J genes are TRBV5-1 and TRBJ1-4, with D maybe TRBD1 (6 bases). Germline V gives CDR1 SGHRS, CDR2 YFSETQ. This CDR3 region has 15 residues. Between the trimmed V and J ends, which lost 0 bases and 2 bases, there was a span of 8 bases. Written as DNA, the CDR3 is TGCGCCAGCAGCTTGGTGGGGGCGACTAATGAAAAACTGTTTTTT. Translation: CASSLVGATNEKLFF.

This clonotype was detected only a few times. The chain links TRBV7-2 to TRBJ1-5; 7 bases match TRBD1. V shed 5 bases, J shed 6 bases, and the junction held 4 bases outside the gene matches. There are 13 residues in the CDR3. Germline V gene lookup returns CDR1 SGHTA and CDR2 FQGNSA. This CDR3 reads CASSRDRGQPQHF. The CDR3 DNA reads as TGTGCCAGCAGCCGGGACAGAGGTCAGCCCCAGCATTTT.

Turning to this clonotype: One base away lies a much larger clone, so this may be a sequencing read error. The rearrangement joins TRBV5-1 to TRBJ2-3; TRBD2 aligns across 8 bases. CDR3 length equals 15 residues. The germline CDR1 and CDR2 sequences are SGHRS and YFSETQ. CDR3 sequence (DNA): TGCGCCAGCAGCTTGTCCAGCGGGGGCACAGGTACGCAGTATTTT. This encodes CASSLSSGGTGTQYF.

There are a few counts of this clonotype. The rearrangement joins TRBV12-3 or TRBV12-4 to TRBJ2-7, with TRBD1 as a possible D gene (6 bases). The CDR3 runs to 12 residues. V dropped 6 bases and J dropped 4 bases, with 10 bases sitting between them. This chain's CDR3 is CASSRDIYEQYF. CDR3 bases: TGTGCCAGCAGCCGGGACATTTACGAGCAGTACTTC.

CDR3 region: CASSPRGYNEQYF. In nucleotides, the CDR3 is TGTGCCAGCAGCCCCCGGGGCTATAACGAGCAGTACTTC. V is TRBV9 and J is TRBJ2-7, with D possibly being TRBD1 or TRBD2 (5 bases each). CDR1 and CDR2 (germline): SGDLS, YYNGEE. The length of the CDR3 is 13 residues. Trimming took 4 bases from V and 5 from J, leaving 13 bases between them. Full variable domain (missing parts from reference TRBV9 and TRBJ2-7): DSGVTQTPKHLITATGQRVTLRCSPRSGDLSVYWYQQSLDQGLQFLIQYYNGEERAKGNILERFSAQQFPDLHSELNLSSLELGDSALYFCASSPRGYNEQYFGPGTRLTVT.